The 30 T cell receptor beta chains given below trace back to one sample, sequenced in a study of shared clonotypes between healthy human individuals. The protocol was immunoSEQ multiplex PCR, while the TCRdb copy is restricted to in-frame clones and leaves out a portion. The sample holds a few million clones, more than 90% seen once. Sequenced sample: naive CD4+ T cells sorted from blood. Documented subset: CD45RA+ positively selected. All receptors derive from a young man in good health.

The chain links TRBV7-2 to TRBJ1-1, with D possibly being TRBD1 (5 bases). Trimming pared 5 bases from V and 2 bases from J, leaving 21 bases between. The CDR3 has 17 amino acids. CDR1 SGHTA and CDR2 FQGNSA come from the germline V gene. The CDR3 is CASSLNALIQGNTEAFF. The CDR3 DNA sequence: TGTGCCAGCAGCCTCAATGCCTTAATCCAGGGAAACACTGAAGCTTTCTTT. The full variable domain, rest sourced from reference TRBV7-2 and TRBJ1-1, is GAGVSQSPSNKVTEKGKDVELRCDPISGHTALYWYRQSLGQGLEFLIYFQGNSAPDKSGLPSDRFSAERTGGSVSTLTIQRTQQEDSAVYLCASSLNALIQGNTEAFFGQGTRLTVV.

The chain links TRBV28 to TRBJ1-2; no firm D call. This CDR3 is built from 17 residues. V was cut by 5 bases and J by 0 bases, with 19 bases left in between. Germline V lookup: CDR1 MDHEN, CDR2 SYDVKM. In nucleotides, the CDR3 is TGTGCCAGCAGTATAGGACCGACGCTAAGAGCTAACTATGGCTACACCTTC. Its translation is CASSIGPTLRANYGYTF.

The rearrangement uses TRBV10-3 and TRBJ2-7, with D possibly TRBD1 on 8 matching bases. The germline V gene has CDR1 ENHRY and CDR2 SYGVKD. This CDR3 has 15 residues. The V end was cut by 7 bases, the J end by 3 bases, with 19 bases between. CDR3 bases: TGTGCCATCAACTCAAGACAGGGGAGGGACTACGAGCAGTACTTC. Encoded protein: CAINSRQGRDYEQYF.

The CDR3 nucleotides are TGTGCCAGCAGATCGGACGGTGCCTACGAGCAGTACTTC. Protein sequence: CASRSDGAYEQYF. J is TRBJ2-7 and V is TRBV2; unclear D gene. This CDR3 has 13 amino acids. Germline CDR1 SNHLY, CDR2 FYNNEI. V lost 6 bases and J 2 bases, leaving 11 bases between the germline ends.

For this clone: Other DNA sequences in the same sample also yield this CDR3. The chain couples TRBV18 to TRBJ2-3; no reliable D call. Germline lookup yields CDR1 KGHSH and CDR2 LQKENI. The CDR3 contains 14 residues. V was trimmed by 3 bases and J by 0 bases, leaving 7 bases between them. CDR3 region: CASSPPLSTDTQYF. The CDR3 DNA is TGTGCCAGCTCACCGCCGTTAAGCACAGATACGCAGTATTTT. The whole variable domain, filled in from reference TRBV18 and TRBJ2-3, reads NAGVMQNPRHLVRRRGQEARLRCSPMKGHSHVYWYRQLPEEGLKFMVYLQKENIIDESGMPKERFSAEFPKEGPSILRIQQVVRGDSAAYFCASSPPLSTDTQYFGPGTRLTVL.

This clone has more than one count but fewer than ten. This chain uses TRBV10-1 with TRBJ2-1; TRBD2 might be the D (5 bases). The CDR3 length is 12 residues. The ends were cut back, 0 bases at V and 10 bases at J, with 7 bases in the middle. The germline V gene encodes CDR1 WNHNN and CDR2 SYGVQD (reference sequence). CDR3 loop: CASSESEGEQFF. For the CDR3, the DNA is TGCGCCAGCAGTGAGTCCGAGGGAGAGCAGTTCTTC.

The chain is built from TRBV5-4 and TRBJ2-7, with D tentatively TRBD1 (6 bases). The CDR3 spans 15 residues. CDR1 is SGHNT and CDR2 is YYREEE in the germline V gene (reference sequence). V gave up 4 bases and J gave up 1 base, with 15 bases separating them. The CDR3 protein is CASSAPGQESYEQYF. The CDR3 bases are TGTGCCAGCAGCGCCCCGGGACAAGAGTCCTACGAGCAGTACTTC. Full variable domain (outside the CDR3, taken from reference TRBV5-4 and TRBJ2-7): ETGVTQSPTHLIKTRGQQVTLRCSSQSGHNTVSWYQQALGQGPQFIFQYYREEENGRGNFPPRFSGLQFPNYSSELNVNALELDDSALYLCASSAPGQESYEQYFGPGTRLTVT.

This clone appeared once. The gene calls are TRBV9 and TRBJ2-3; no clear D. Deletions cut 4 bases from V and 0 bases from J, with 9 bases between. The CDR3 totals 14 residues. From germline, CDR1 is SGDLS and CDR2 YYNGEE. CDR3 sequence: CASSSQPSTDTQYF. CDR3 DNA: TGTGCCAGCAGCTCCCAACCCAGCACAGATACGCAGTATTTT.

The V and J genes are TRBV7-9 and TRBJ2-1; D may match TRBD1 or TRBD2 (7 bases each). The CDR3 sequence is 16 residues long. The V end lost 3 bases, the J end lost 8 bases, and 20 bases lay between the germline ends. From germline, CDR1 is SEHNR and CDR2 FQNEAQ (reference sequence). The CDR3 DNA follows: TGTGCCAGCAGCTTCCAGGGAGGGGGCCCGTTACATGAGCAGTTCTTC. This codes for CASSFQGGGPLHEQFF.

J is TRBJ1-5 and V is TRBV5-3, with a weak D call TRBD1 (5 bases). TRBV5-3 falls under the ORF class, with uncertain function. This CDR3 has 14 residues. The V end lost 0 bases, the J end lost 9 bases, and 13 bases lay between the germline ends. CDR3 protein: CARSLVRVQGPQHF. In nucleotides, the CDR3 is TGTGCCAGAAGCTTGGTCAGGGTCCAGGGGCCCCAGCATTTT.

This chain links TRBV19 with TRBJ2-7; tentatively, D is TRBD1 (6 bases). The V end was cut by 3 bases, the J end by 1 base, with 16 bases between. From germline, CDR1 is LNHDA and CDR2 SQIVND (reference sequence). The CDR3 is 16 amino acids. CDR3 protein: CASSILGTRGSYEQYF. The CDR3 DNA reads as TGTGCCAGTAGTATCCTGGGGACACGGGGTTCCTACGAGCAGTACTTC.

The chain is built from TRBV6-1 and TRBJ2-7, with D perhaps TRBD1 or TRBD2 (5 bases each). This CDR3 contains 13 residues. Trimming took off 4 bases at V and 4 bases at J, with 11 bases between the two ends. Germline CDR1 reads MNHNS; CDR2 reads SASEGT. In nucleotides, the CDR3 is TGTGCCAGCAGTGCTGGGGGACGGTACGAGCAGTACTTC. Amino acid sequence: CASSAGGRYEQYF.

The table lists this clone with a count of one. CDR3 sequence reads: CASSLDPGGVYEQYF. CDR3 coding DNA: TGTGCCAGCAGCTTAGATCCGGGAGGGGTGTACGAGCAGTACTTC. The V and J genes are TRBV7-2 and TRBJ2-7; the match to TRBD2 covers 8 bases. The CDR3 is 15 residues long. Germline CDR1 and CDR2: SGHTA and FQGNSA. Trimming took 1 base from V and 4 from J; bases not matched to a gene: 6.

The chain uses TRBV7-2 and TRBJ1-6, with TRBD1 as a possible D gene (5 bases). From germline, CDR1 is SGHTA and CDR2 FQGNSA. This CDR3 has 12 residues. V lost 1 base and J lost 16, with 11 bases in between. For the CDR3, the DNA is TGTGCCAGCAGCTTAGATAAAGGGGTTCTCCACTTT. This sequence encodes CASSLDKGVLHF.

The chain carries TRBV7-9 and TRBJ2-5; D remains unclear. Trimming removed 4 bases at V and 4 bases at J, with 16 bases between. Germline V gives CDR1 SEHNR, CDR2 FQNEAQ (reference sequence). There are 15 residues in the CDR3. CDR3 protein: CASSSEVKGRETQYF. CDR3 coding DNA: TGTGCCAGCAGCTCCGAGGTTAAGGGCCGAGAGACCCAGTACTTC.

The CDR3 spells CASTLRWGLSTEAFF. The CDR3 DNA is TGTGCCAGCACTCTTAGATGGGGACTGAGCACTGAAGCTTTCTTT. The V and J genes are TRBV6-1 and TRBJ1-1, with D possibly TRBD1 on 5 matching bases. This CDR3 has 15 amino acids. Germline lookup yields CDR1 MNHNS and CDR2 SASEGT. V lost 7 bases to trimming and J lost 4 bases, with 19 bases between them.

V usage is TRBV20-1 and J usage is TRBJ2-7; 10 nucleotides align to TRBD1. Trimming at V came to 6 bases and at J to 7 bases, leaving 0 bases not matched to a gene. The germline CDR1 and CDR2 sequences are DFQATT and SNEGSKA (reference sequence). This CDR3 has 10 amino acids. In DNA form, the CDR3 reads TGCAGTGCGGGACAGGGGGAGCAGTACTTC. Translated: CSAGQGEQYF.

The chain joins TRBV7-2 to TRBJ2-7, with 10 nucleotides matching TRBD2. CDR3 length: 14 residues. Germline V gene lookup returns CDR1 SGHTA and CDR2 FQGNSA. The V gene end was trimmed by 5 bases and the J gene end by 4 bases; junction bases not matched to a gene: 5. As DNA, the CDR3 is TGTGCCAGCAGCAGAGCGGGAGGGCCTTACGAGCAGTACTTC. Residues: CASSRAGGPYEQYF.

The chain carries TRBV5-1 and TRBJ2-1, with D unresolved. The V end lost 1 base, the J end lost 8 bases, and 7 bases lay between the germline ends. CDR1 and CDR2 (germline): SGHRS, YFSETQ. The CDR3 runs 12 residues. The CDR3: CASSLRSDEQFF. The CDR3 DNA sequence: TGCGCCAGCAGCTTGAGGTCCGATGAGCAGTTCTTC.

J is TRBJ2-2 and V is TRBV7-3; no reliable D call. Germline lookup yields CDR1 SGHTA and CDR2 FQGTGA. There are 15 residues in the CDR3. The V end was cut by 0 bases, the J end by 1 base, with 6 bases between. The CDR3 nucleotides read TGTGCCAGCAGCTTAACGCACGGGAACACCGGGGAGCTGTTTTTT. Translation gives CASSLTHGNTGELFF.

The chain recombines TRBV5-1 with TRBJ2-1, with D maybe TRBD1 (6 bases). V dropped 6 bases and J dropped 8 bases, with 24 bases sitting between them. CDR3 length: 16 residues. Germline values: CDR1 SGHRS, CDR2 YFSETQ. In DNA form, the CDR3 reads TGCGCCAGCACCCCGTTAGTCATGGGGGCCAACGATGAGCAGTTCTTC. It is translated as CASTPLVMGANDEQFF. Full variable domain (outside the CDR3, taken from reference TRBV5-1 and TRBJ2-1): KAGVTQTPRYLIKTRGQQVTLSCSPISGHRSVSWYQQTPGQGLQFLFEYFSETQRNKGNFPGRFSGRQFSNSRSEMNVSTLELGDSALYLCASTPLVMGANDEQFFGPGTRLTVL.

J is TRBJ2-7 and V is TRBV2, with 11 bases identical to TRBD2. The CDR3 consists of 16 residues. Looked up from germline, CDR1 is SNHLY and CDR2 is FYNNEI. The J segment lost 4 bases and the V segment lost 6 bases, leaving 11 bases of the junction unmatched. The CDR3 region has the DNA TGTGCCAGCAGGAACCCGACTAGCGGGACTGGGTACGAGCAGTACTTC. It translates to CASRNPTSGTGYEQYF.

The chain carries TRBV6-4 and TRBJ1-6; TRBD1 matches at 7 bases. V shed 11 bases and J 6 bases; nucleotides not matched to a gene: 7. Germline CDR1 is MRHNA and CDR2 is SNTAGT. The length of the CDR3 is 13 residues. This CDR3 reads CAGRDRTNSPLHF. The CDR3 nucleotides are TGTGCCGGAAGGGACAGAACTAATTCACCCCTCCACTTT.

The chain carries TRBV30 and TRBJ1-5; D is undetermined. Trimming shortened V by 2 bases and J by 4 bases, and 9 bases separated the two germline ends. The CDR3 is 13 residues long. Germline V CDR1 and CDR2: GTSNPN, SVGIG (reference sequence). As DNA, the CDR3 is TGTGCCTGGAGTACACCCGGGAATCAGCCCCAGCATTTT. Translated: CAWSTPGNQPQHF.

This sequence joins TRBV12-5 and TRBJ1-4, with 7 nucleotides matching TRBD1. CDR3 size: 19 residues. Germline lookup yields CDR1 LGHNT and CDR2 FRNRAP. The V gene end was trimmed by 0 bases and the J gene end by 3 bases; junction bases not matched to a gene: 13. CDR3 nucleotides: TGTGCTAGTGGTTTGGTATCTAAACAGGGGAGTACAGCTAATGAAAAACTGTTTTTT. This sequence encodes CASGLVSKQGSTANEKLFF.

This sequence joins TRBV18 and TRBJ2-7; 10 bases match TRBD2. CDR1 and CDR2 (germline): KGHSH, LQKENI. The CDR3 is 16 amino acids. The ends lost 2 bases at V and 0 bases at J; junction bases unmatched: 4. Here the CDR3 DNA reads TGTGCCAGCTCACCATTTTCTAGCGGGAGCTCCTACGAGCAGTACTTC. Encoded protein: CASSPFSSGSSYEQYF.

Regarding this clone: One end of the junction does not line up with germline, which may come from a read error. The chain links TRBV11-3 to TRBJ2-7; D perhaps matches TRBD2 (6 bases). The CDR3 is 13 amino acids. The germline gives CDR1 SGHNT, CDR2 YENEEA. The CDR3 loop reads CASSLEAGSGLHF. The CDR3 DNA sequence: TGTGCCAGCAGCTTAGAGGCGGGCTCGGGACTGCACTTC.

The genes are TRBV6-1 and TRBJ2-1, with TRBD2 matching over 7 bases. The CDR3 extends over 13 amino acids. Germline V gene sequence: CDR1 MNHNS, CDR2 SASEGT. V lost 7 bases to trimming and J lost 7 bases; unmatched junction nucleotides: 7. Written as DNA, the CDR3 is TGTGCCAGCAAGAAGCGGGAAGGGAATGAGCAGTTCTTC. Encoded protein: CASKKREGNEQFF.

The chain uses TRBV13 and TRBJ2-7; no definite D call. V gave up 5 bases and J gave up 4 bases, with 15 bases separating them. CDR1 and CDR2 (germline): PRHDT, FYEKMQ (reference sequence). The CDR3 runs to 14 residues. Written as DNA, the CDR3 is TGTGCCAGCAGCCTCCGACAAGAAACGTACGAGCAGTACTTC. Protein sequence: CASSLRQETYEQYF.

This chain connects TRBV12-2 to TRBJ1-6. TRBV12-2 is deemed a pseudogene. The CDR3 length is 16 residues. In DNA, the CDR3 is TGTGCAAGTCGCTTAGCTATAGATAGGGATAATTCACCCCTCCACTTT. Amino acids: CASRLAIDRDNSPLHF.